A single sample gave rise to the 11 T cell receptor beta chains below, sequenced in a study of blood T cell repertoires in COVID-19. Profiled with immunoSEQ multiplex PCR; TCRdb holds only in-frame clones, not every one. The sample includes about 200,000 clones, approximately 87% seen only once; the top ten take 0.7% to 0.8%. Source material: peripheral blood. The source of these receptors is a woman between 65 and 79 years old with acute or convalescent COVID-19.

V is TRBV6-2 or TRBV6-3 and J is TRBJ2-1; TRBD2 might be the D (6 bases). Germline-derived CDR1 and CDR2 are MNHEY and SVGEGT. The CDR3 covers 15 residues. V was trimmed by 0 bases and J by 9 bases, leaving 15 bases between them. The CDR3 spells CASSYSGTTSTEQFF. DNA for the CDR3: TGTGCCAGCAGTTACTCGGGCACCACTAGCACTGAGCAGTTCTTC.

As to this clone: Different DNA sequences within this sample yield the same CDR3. CDR3 sequence reads: CASSPSRGPYEQYF. DNA of the CDR3: TGTGCCAGCAGTCCATCCAGGGGGCCCTACGAGCAGTACTTC. The chain recombines TRBV27 with TRBJ2-7; 8 bases are shared with TRBD1. In germline, CDR1 is MNHEY, CDR2 SMNVEV (reference sequence). The CDR3 sequence is 14 residues long. Germline trimming cut 5 bases from V and 2 bases from J; bases unmatched to any gene: 5.

The CDR3 reads CASSLYIFRRDGAPLHF. DNA of the CDR3: TGTGCCAGCAGCTTATATATCTTTCGGCGGGACGGCGCACCCCTCCACTTT. J is TRBJ1-6 and V is TRBV7-2; possibly TRBD1 for D (5 bases). CDR3 length: 17 residues. V lost 2 bases, J lost 11 bases, and 22 bases lay in between. Germline-derived CDR1 and CDR2 are SGHTA and FQGNSA.

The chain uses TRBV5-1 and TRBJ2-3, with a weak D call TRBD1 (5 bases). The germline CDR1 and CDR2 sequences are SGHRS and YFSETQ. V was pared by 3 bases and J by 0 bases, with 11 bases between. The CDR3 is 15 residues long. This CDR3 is CASSSLGHSTDTQYF. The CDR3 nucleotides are TGCGCCAGCAGCTCTCTAGGACATAGCACAGATACGCAGTATTTT.

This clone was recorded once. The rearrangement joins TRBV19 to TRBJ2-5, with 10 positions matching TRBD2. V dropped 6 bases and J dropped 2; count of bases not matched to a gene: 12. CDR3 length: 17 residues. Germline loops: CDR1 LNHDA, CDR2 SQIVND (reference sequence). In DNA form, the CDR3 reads TGTGCCAGTAGCAGGCCGAGCGGGAGGGGGGCACAAGAGACCCAGTACTTC. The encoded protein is CASSRPSGRGAQETQYF.

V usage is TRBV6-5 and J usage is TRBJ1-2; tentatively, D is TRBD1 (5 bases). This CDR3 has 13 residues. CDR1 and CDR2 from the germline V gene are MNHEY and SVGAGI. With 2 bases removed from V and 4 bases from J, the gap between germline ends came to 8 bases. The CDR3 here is CASSYGAGYGYTF. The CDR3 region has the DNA TGTGCCAGCAGTTACGGGGCAGGCTATGGCTACACCTTC.

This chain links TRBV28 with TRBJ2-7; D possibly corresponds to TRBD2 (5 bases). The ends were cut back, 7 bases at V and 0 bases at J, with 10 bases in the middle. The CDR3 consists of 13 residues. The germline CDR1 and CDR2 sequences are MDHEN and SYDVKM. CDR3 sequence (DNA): TGTGCCAGCACCGAAGGGAGCTCCTACGAGCAGTACTTC. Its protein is CASTEGSSYEQYF.

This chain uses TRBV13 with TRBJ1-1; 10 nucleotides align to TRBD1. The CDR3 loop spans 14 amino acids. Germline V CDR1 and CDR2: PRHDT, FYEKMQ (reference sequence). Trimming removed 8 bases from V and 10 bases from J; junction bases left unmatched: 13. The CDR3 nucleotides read TGTGCCAGCTACGACAGGGGGCGCGATTTAAGAGCTTTCTTT. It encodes CASYDRGRDLRAFF.

The CDR3 here is CASSNDRGPYEQYF. CDR3 DNA: TGCGCCAGCAGCAATGACAGGGGCCCGTACGAGCAGTACTTC. The chain uses TRBV4-1 and TRBJ2-7; 8 nucleotides agree with TRBD1. Germline V gene data show CDR1 as MGHRA and CDR2 as YSYEKL. The length of the CDR3 is 14 residues. Trimming removed 5 bases from V and 4 bases from J; junction bases left unmatched: 7.

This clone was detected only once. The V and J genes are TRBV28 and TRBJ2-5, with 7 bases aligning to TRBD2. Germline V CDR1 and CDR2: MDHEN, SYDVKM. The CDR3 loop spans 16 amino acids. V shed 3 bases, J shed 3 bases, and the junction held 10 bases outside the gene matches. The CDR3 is CASSLNVGGWEETQYF. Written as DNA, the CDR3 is TGTGCCAGCAGTTTGAATGTGGGAGGGTGGGAAGAGACCCAGTACTTC.

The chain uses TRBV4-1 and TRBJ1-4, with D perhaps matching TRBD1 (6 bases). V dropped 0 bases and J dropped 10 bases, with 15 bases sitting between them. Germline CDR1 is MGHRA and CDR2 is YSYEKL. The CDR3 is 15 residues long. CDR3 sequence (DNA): TGCGCCAGCAGCCAAGATGGACAGAGTTTTGGAAAACTGTTTTTT. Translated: CASSQDGQSFGKLFF.